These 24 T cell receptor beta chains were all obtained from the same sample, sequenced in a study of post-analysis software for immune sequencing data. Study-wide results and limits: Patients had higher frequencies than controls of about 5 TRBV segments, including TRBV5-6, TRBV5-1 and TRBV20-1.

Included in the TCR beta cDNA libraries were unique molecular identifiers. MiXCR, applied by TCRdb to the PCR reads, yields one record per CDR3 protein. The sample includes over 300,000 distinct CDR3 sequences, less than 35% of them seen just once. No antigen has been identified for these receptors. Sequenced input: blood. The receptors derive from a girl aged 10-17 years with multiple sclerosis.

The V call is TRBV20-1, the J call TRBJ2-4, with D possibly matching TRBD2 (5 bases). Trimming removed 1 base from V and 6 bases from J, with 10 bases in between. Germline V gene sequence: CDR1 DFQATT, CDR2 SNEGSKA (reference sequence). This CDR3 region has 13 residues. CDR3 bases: TGCAGTGCTAGAGGGAGGTATGGAAACATTCAGTACTTC. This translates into CSARGRYGNIQYF.

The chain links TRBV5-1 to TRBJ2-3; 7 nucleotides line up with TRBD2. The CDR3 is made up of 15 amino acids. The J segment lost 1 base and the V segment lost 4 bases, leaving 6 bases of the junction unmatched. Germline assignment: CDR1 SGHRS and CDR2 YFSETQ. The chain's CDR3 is CASSIELAGTDTQYF. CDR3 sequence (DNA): TGCGCCAGCAGCATAGAGCTAGCGGGCACAGATACGCAGTATTTT.

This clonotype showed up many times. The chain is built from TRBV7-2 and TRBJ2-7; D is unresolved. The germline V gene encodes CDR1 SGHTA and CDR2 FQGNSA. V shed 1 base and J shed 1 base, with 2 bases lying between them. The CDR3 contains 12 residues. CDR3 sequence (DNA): TGTGCCAGCAGCTTAGTATCCTACGAGCAGTACTTC. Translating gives CASSLVSYEQYF.

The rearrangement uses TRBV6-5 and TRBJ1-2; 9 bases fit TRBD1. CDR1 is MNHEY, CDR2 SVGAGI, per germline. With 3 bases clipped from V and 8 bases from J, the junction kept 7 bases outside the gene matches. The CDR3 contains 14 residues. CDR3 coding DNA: TGTGCCAGCAGTTATAGAACAGGGGGCAACGGCTACACCTTC. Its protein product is CASSYRTGGNGYTF.

The CDR3 protein is CASSVGTGPQPQHF. The CDR3 DNA is TGTGCCAGCAGCGTTGGGACAGGCCCTCAGCCCCAGCATTTT. The chain is built from TRBV7-2 and TRBJ1-5; 8 nucleotides align to TRBD1. The V segment lost 5 bases and the J segment 6 bases; nucleotides outside the gene matches: 6. Germline CDR1 is SGHTA and CDR2 is FQGNSA. CDR3 size: 14 residues.

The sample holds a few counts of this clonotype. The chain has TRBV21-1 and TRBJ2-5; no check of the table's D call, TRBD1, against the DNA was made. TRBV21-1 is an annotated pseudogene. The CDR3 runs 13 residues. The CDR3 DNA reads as TGTGCCAGCAGGCGACAGGGAGGAGAGACCCAGTACTTC. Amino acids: CASRRQGGETQYF.

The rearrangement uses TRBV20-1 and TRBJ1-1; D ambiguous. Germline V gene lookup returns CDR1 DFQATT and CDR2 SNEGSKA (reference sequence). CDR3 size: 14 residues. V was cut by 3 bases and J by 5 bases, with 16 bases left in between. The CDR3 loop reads CSASGAGGGTEAFF. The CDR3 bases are TGCAGTGCTAGCGGAGCGGGCGGCGGGACTGAAGCTTTCTTT.

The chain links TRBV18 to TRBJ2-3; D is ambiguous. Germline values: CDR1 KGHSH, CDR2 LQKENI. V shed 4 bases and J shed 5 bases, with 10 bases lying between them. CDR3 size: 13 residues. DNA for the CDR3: TGTGCCAGCTCACGAGACACTCAAGATACGCAGTATTTT. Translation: CASSRDTQDTQYF.

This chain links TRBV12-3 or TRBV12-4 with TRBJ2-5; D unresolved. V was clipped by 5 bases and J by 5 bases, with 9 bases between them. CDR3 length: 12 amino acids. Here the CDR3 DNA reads TGTGCCAGCAGTCTCCACTGGGAGACCCAGTACTTC. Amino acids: CASSLHWETQYF.

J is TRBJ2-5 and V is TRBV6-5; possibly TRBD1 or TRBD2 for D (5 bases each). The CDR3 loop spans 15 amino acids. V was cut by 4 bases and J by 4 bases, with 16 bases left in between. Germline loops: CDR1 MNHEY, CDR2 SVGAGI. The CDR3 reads CASSWGHLEGETQYF. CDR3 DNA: TGTGCCAGCAGTTGGGGCCACCTAGAGGGAGAGACCCAGTACTTC.

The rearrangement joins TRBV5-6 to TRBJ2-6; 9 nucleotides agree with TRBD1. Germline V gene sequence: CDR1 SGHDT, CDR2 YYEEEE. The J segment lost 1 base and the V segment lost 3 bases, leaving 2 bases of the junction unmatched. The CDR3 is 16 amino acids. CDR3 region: CASSWTGVSGANVLTF. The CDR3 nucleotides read TGTGCCAGCAGCTGGACAGGGGTTTCTGGGGCCAACGTCCTGACTTTC.

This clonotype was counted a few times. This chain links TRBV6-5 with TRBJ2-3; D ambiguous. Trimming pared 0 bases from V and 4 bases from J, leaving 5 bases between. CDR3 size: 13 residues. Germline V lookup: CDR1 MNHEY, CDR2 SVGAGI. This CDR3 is CASSYSWSDTQYF. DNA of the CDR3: TGTGCCAGCAGTTACTCGTGGTCAGATACGCAGTATTTT.

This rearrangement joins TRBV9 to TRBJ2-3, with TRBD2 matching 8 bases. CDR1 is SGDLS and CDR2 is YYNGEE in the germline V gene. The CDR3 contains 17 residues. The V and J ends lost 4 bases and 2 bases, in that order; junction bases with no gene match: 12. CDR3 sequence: CASSTYTGGAATDTQYF. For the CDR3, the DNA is TGTGCCAGCAGCACTTATACCGGGGGGGCCGCCACAGATACGCAGTATTTT. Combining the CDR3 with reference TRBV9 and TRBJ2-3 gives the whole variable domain DSGVTQTPKHLITATGQRVTLRCSPRSGDLSVYWYQQSLDQGLQFLIQYYNGEERAKGNILERFSAQQFPDLHSELNLSSLELGDSALYFCASSTYTGGAATDTQYFGPGTRLTVL.

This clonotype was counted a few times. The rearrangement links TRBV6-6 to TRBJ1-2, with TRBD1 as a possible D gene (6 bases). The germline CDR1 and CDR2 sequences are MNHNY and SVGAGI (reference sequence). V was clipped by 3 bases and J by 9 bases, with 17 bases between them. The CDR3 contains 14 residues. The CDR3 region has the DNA TGTGCCAGCAGTTATACAGCCGAAGGGGGAAGCTACACCTTC. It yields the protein CASSYTAEGGSYTF.

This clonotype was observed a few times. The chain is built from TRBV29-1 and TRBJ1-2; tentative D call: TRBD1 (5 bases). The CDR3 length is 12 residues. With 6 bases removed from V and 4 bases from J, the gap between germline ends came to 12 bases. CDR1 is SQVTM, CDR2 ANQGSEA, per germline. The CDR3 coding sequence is TGCAGCGTCTTGCCCGGGACCTATGGCTACACCTTC. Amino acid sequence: CSVLPGTYGYTF.

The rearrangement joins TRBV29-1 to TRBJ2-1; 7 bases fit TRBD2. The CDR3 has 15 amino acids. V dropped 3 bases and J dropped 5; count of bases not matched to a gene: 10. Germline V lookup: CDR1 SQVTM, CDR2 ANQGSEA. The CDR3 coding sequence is TGCAGCGTTGATACTCCGGGACTACCAAACAATGAGCAGTTCTTC. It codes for CSVDTPGLPNNEQFF.

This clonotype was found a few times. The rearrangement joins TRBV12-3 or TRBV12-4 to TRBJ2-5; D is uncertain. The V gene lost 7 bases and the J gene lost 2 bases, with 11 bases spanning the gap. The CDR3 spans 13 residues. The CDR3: CASKKGPQETQYF. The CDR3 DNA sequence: TGTGCCAGCAAGAAGGGCCCACAAGAGACCCAGTACTTC.

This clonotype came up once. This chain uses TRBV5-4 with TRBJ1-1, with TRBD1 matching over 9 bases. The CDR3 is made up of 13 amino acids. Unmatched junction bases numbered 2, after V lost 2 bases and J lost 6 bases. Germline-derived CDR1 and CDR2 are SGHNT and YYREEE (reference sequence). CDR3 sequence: CASSFTGGPEAFF. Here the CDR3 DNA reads TGTGCCAGCAGCTTCACAGGGGGCCCTGAAGCTTTCTTT.

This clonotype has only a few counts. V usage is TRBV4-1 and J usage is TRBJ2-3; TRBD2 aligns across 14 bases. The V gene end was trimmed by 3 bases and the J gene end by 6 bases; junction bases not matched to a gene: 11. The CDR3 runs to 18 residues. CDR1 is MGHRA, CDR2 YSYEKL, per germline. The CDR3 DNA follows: TGCGCCAGCAGCCACGGACTAGCGGGGGGCAGGGGAACGGATACGCAGTATTTT. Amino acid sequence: CASSHGLAGGRGTDTQYF.

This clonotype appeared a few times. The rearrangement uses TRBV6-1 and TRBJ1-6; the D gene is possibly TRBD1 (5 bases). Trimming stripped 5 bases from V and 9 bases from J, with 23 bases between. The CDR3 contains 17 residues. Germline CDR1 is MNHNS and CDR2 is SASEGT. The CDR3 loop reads CASSRNTGAEIGSPLHF. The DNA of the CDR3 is TGTGCCAGCAGTAGGAACACCGGGGCGGAGATCGGTTCACCCCTCCACTTT.

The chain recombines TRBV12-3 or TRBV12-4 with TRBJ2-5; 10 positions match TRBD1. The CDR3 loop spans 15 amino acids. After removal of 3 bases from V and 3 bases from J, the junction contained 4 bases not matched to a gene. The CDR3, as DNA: TGTGCCAGCAGTTTTGCGGGACAGGGGAAAGAGACCCAGTACTTC. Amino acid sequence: CASSFAGQGKETQYF.

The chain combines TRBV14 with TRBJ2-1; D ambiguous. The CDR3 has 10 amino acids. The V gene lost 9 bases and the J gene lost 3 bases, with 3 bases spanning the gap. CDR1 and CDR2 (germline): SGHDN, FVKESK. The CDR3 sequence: CARLYNEQFF. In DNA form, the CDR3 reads TGTGCCAGACTCTACAATGAGCAGTTCTTC.

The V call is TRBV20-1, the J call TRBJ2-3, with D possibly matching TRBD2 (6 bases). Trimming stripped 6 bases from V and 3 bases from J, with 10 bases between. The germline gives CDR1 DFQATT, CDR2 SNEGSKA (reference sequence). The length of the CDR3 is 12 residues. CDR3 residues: CSANRGTDTQYF. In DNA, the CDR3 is TGCAGTGCAAATCGGGGGACAGATACGCAGTATTTT.

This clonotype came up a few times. This chain's CDR3 is CASSVGTGGNTIYF. CDR3 in DNA: TGTGCCAGCAGCGTCGGGACAGGGGGAAACACCATATATTTT. The chain uses TRBV9 and TRBJ1-3, with 9 bases fitting TRBD1. The CDR3 length is 14 residues. The V gene end was trimmed by 2 bases and the J gene end by 4 bases; junction bases not matched to a gene: 1. Germline assignment: CDR1 SGDLS and CDR2 YYNGEE.